This paragraph reports one T cell receptor (beta chain). The data are from a study of kidney transplant recipient with SARS-CoV-2 infection. CDR3 length equals 15 residues. Per germline, CDR1 SGHDT and CDR2 YYEEEE. Trimming stripped 4 bases from V and 0 bases from J, with 10 bases between. MiXCR, run by TCRdb on the reads, gives a single entry per CDR3 protein. Of under 250,000 distinct CDR3 sequences in the sample, 29% are singletons; the top ten hold 7% to 8%. The TCR was taken from a male patient in his thirties who had COVID-19 and was a kidney transplant recipient. Some T cells may have come from the graft donor. This chain joins TRBV5-6 and TRBJ2-2; weak D call: TRBD1 (6 bases). Specimen: a blood sample, collected at baseline and on day 111 from a kidney transplant recipient. The CDR3 DNA follows: TGTGCCAGCAGCCGTAGGACAGCGAACACCGGGGAGCTGTTTTTT. This gives the protein CASSRRTANTGELFF.